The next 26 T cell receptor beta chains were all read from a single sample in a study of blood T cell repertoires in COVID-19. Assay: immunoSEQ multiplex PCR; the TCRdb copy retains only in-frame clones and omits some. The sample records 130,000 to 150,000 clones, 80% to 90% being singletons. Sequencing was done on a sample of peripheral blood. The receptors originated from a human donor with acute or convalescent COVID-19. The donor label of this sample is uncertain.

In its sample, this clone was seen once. CDR3 nucleotides: TGTGCCACCAGCAGAGATGAGGGTGACCAGTTCTTC. Its protein product is CATSRDEGDQFF. This rearrangement joins TRBV15 to TRBJ2-1; D perhaps matches TRBD2 (5 bases). This CDR3 has 12 amino acids. With 0 bases removed from V and 13 bases from J, the gap between germline ends came to 10 bases. Germline values: CDR1 LNHNV, CDR2 YYDKDF (reference sequence). The full variable domain, rest sourced from reference TRBV15 and TRBJ2-1, is DAMVIQNPRYQVTQFGKPVTLSCSQTLNHNVMYWYQQKSSQAPKLLFHYYDKDFNNEADTPDNFQSRRPNTSFCFLDIRSPGLGDTAMYLCATSRDEGDQFFGPGTRLTVL.

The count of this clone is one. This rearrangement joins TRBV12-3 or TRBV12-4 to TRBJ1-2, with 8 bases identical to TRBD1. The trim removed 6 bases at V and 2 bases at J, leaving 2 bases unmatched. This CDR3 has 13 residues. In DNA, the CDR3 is TGTGCCAGCAGGAGACAGGGGAACTATGGCTACACCTTC. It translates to CASRRQGNYGYTF.

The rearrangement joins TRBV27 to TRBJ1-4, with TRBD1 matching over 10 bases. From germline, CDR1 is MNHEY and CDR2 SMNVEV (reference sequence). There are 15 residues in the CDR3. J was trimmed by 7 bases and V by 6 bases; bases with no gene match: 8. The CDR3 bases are TGTGCCAGCAGCAAAACGGACAGGGGGGGTGAAAAACTGTTTTTT. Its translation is CASSKTDRGGEKLFF.

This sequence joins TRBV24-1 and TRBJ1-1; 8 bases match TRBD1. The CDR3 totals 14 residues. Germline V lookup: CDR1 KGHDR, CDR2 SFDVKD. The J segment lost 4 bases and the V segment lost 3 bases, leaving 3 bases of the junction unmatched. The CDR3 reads CATSDTGGGTEAFF. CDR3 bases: TGTGCCACCAGTGATACAGGGGGTGGCACTGAAGCTTTCTTT.

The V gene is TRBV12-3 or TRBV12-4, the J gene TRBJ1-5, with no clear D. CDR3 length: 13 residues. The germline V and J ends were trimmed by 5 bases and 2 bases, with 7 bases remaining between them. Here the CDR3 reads CASSPLGNQPQHF. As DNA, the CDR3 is TGTGCCAGCAGTCCCCTCGGCAATCAGCCCCAGCATTTT.

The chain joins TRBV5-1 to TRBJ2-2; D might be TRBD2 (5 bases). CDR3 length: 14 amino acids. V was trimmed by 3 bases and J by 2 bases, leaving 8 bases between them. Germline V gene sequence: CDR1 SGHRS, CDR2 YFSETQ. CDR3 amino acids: CASSSPGNTGELFF. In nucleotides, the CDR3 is TGCGCCAGCAGCTCGCCGGGAAACACCGGGGAGCTGTTTTTT.

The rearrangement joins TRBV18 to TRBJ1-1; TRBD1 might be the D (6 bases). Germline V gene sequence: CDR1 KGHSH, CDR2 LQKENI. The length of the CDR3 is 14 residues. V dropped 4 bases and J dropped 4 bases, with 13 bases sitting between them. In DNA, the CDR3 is TGTGCCAGCTCACAAGTACAGGGAATCACTGAAGCTTTCTTT. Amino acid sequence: CASSQVQGITEAFF. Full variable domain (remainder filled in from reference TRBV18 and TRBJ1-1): NAGVMQNPRHLVRRRGQEARLRCSPMKGHSHVYWYRQLPEEGLKFMVYLQKENIIDESGMPKERFSAEFPKEGPSILRIQQVVRGDSAAYFCASSQVQGITEAFFGQGTRLTVV.

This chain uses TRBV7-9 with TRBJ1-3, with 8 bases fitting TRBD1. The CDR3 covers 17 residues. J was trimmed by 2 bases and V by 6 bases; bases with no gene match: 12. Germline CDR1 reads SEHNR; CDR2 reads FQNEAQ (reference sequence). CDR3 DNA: TGTGCCAGCAGTCGGGGGCAGGGGGCGGAAACTGGAAACACCATATATTTT. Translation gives CASSRGQGAETGNTIYF.

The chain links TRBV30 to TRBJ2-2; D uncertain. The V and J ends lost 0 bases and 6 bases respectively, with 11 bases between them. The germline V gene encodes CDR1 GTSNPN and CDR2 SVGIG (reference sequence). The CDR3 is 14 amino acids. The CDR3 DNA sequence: TGTGCCTGGAGTGTACTCGTTCTAGCCGGGGAGCTGTTTTTT. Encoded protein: CAWSVLVLAGELFF.

CDR3 bases: TGTGCCAGCAGTTTGTTTCCGGGAGGAGGGGCGGTCGATGGCTACACCTTC. Translating it yields CASSLFPGGGAVDGYTF. The chain is built from TRBV27 and TRBJ1-2; D might be TRBD1 (5 bases). Trimming cost V 3 bases and J 6 bases, with 23 bases left between them. The CDR3 has 17 residues. Germline V lookup: CDR1 MNHEY, CDR2 SMNVEV (reference sequence).

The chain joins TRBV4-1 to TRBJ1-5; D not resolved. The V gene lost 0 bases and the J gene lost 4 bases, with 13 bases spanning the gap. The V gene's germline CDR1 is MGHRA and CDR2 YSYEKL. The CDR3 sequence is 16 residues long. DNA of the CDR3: TGCGCCAGCAGCCAAGAGGGCAACCTGAGAAATCAGCCCCAGCATTTT. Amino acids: CASSQEGNLRNQPQHF.

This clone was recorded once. The CDR3 DNA is TGCGCCAGCAGCTTTATGGGGGCCACTGAAGCTTTCTTT. Amino acid sequence: CASSFMGATEAFF. The chain employs TRBV5-1 and TRBJ1-1, with D perhaps matching TRBD1 (6 bases). V was pared by 2 bases and J by 4 bases, with 9 bases between. Germline values: CDR1 SGHRS, CDR2 YFSETQ. The CDR3 spans 13 residues.

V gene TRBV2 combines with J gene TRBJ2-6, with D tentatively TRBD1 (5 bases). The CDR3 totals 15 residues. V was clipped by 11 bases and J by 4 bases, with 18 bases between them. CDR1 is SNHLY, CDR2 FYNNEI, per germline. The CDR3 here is CASQAGLKGANVLTF. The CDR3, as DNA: TGTGCCTCCCAGGCAGGGCTAAAGGGGGCCAACGTCCTGACTTTC.

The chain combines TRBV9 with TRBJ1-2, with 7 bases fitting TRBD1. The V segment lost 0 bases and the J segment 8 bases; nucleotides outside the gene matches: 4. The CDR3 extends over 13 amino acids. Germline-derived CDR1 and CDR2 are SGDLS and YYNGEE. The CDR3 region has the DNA TGTGCCAGCAGCGTAGATAGGGGGCAAGGCTACACCTTC. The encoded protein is CASSVDRGQGYTF. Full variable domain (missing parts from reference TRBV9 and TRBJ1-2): DSGVTQTPKHLITATGQRVTLRCSPRSGDLSVYWYQQSLDQGLQFLIQYYNGEERAKGNILERFSAQQFPDLHSELNLSSLELGDSALYFCASSVDRGQGYTFGSGTRLTVV.

CDR3 amino acids: CASSSSIRAARNEQFF. The DNA for the CDR3 is TGTGCCAGCAGTTCATCGATCAGGGCAGCACGCAATGAGCAGTTCTTC. This sequence joins TRBV27 and TRBJ2-1; perhaps TRBD1 as D (5 bases). CDR3 length: 16 amino acids. V was cut by 4 bases and J by 6 bases, with 19 bases left in between. The germline V gene has CDR1 MNHEY and CDR2 SMNVEV (reference sequence).

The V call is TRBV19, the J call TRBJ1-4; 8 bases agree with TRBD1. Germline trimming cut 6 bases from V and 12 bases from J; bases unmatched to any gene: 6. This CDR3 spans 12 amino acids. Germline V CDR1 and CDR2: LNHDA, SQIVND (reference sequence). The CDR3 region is CASSPLGQELFF. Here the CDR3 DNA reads TGTGCCAGTAGCCCGTTGGGACAGGAACTGTTTTTT.

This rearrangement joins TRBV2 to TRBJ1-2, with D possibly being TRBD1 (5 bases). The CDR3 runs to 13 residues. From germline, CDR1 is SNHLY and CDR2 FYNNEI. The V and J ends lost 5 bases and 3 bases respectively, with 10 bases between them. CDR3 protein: CASSLDTYYGYTF. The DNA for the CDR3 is TGTGCCAGCAGTCTGGACACCTACTATGGCTACACCTTC.

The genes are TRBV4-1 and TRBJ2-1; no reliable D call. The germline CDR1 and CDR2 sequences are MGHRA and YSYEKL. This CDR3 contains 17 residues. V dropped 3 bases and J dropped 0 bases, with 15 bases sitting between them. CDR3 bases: TGCGCCAGCAGCCATTCCCGGGTCACTGTCTCCTACAATGAGCAGTTCTTC. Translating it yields CASSHSRVTVSYNEQFF.

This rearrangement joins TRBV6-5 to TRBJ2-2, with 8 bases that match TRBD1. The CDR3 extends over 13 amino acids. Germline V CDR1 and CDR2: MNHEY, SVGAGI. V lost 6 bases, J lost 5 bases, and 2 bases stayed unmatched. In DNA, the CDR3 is TGTGCCAGCAGCTGGACAGGGACCGGGGAGCTGTTTTTT. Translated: CASSWTGTGELFF.

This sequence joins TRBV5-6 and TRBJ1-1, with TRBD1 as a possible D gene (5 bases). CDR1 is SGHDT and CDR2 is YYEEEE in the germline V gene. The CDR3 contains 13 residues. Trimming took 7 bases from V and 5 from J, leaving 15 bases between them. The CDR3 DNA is TGTGCCAGCGTGGCGGGGCTCAGGACTGAAGCTTTCTTT. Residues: CASVAGLRTEAFF.

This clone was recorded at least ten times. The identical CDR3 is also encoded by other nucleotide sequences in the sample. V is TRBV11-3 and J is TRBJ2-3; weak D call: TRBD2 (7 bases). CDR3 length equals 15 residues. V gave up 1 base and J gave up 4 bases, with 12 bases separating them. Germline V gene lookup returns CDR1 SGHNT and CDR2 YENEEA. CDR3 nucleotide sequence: TGTGCCAGCAGCTTAGGGGGGGGCCGCGCAGATACGCAGTATTTT. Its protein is CASSLGGGRADTQYF. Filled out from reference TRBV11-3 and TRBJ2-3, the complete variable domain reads EAGVVQSPRYKIIEKKQPVAFWCNPISGHNTLYWYLQNLGQGPELLIRYENEEAVDDSQLPKDRFSAERLKGVDSTLKIQPAELGDSAVYLCASSLGGGRADTQYFGPGTRLTVL.

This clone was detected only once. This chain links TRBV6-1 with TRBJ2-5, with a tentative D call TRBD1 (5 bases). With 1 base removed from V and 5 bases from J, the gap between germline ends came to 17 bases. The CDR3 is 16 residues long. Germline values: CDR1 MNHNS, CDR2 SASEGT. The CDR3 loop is CASSEEFIRVQETQYF. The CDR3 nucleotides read TGTGCCAGCAGTGAAGAATTTATCAGGGTCCAGGAGACCCAGTACTTC.

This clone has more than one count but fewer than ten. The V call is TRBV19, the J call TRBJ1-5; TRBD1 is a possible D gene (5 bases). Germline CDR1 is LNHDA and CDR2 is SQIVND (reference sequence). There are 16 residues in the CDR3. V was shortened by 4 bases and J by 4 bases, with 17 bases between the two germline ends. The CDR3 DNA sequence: TGTGCCAGTAGTAAGGGGCGGGACGGGGGTAATCAGCCCCAGCATTTT. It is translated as CASSKGRDGGNQPQHF.

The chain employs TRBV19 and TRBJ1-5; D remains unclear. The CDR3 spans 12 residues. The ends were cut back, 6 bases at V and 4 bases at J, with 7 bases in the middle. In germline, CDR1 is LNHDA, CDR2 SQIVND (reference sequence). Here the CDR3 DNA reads TGTGCCAGTAGCCTTAGAAATCAGCCCCAGCATTTT. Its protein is CASSLRNQPQHF.

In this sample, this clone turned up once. The CDR3: CASSMATGVTEAFF. The CDR3 nucleotides read TGTGCCAGCTCAATGGCGACAGGGGTCACTGAAGCTTTCTTT. The rearrangement uses TRBV18 and TRBJ1-1, with 8 bases lining up with TRBD1. In germline, CDR1 is KGHSH, CDR2 LQKENI. This CDR3 spans 14 amino acids. The J segment lost 4 bases and the V segment lost 5 bases, leaving 6 bases of the junction unmatched.

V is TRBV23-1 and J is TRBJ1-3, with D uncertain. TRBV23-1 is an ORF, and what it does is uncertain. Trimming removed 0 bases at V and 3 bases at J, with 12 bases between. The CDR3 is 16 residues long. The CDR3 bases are TGCGCCAGCAGTCAATCTGCCGGGAACTATGGAAACACCATATATTTT. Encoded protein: CASSQSAGNYGNTIYF.